The rows below give T cell receptor beta chains drawn from one sample of a study of CD8+ T cells in alopecia areata. Generated by immunoSEQ multiplex PCR, the TCRdb table keeps only in-frame clones and is missing some. This table has 90,000 to 120,000 clones, under 65% appearing once. The sequencing sample was made of NKG2D-low CD8+ T cells sorted from blood. All receptors come from a human donor with alopecia areata. Both conserved end residues are part of each CDR3. The D gene is left open where the match is weak. Only part of the rows carry a size: once, few, many, or a class if the clone is expanded.

j_gene: TRBJ2-1; d_gene: TRBD2; v_gene: TRBV7-3; abundance: -; CDR3nt: TGTGCCAGCAGCTCATCCGGGACTAGCGGGAACAATGAGCAGTTCTTC; CDR3aa: CASSSSGTSGNNEQFF
j_gene: TRBJ1-1; d_gene: -; v_gene: TRBV25-1; abundance: -; CDR3nt: TGTGCCAGCAGTGAATATAAACAGAACACTGAAGCTTTCTTT; CDR3aa: CASSEYKQNTEAFF
j_gene: TRBJ2-4; d_gene: TRBD1; v_gene: TRBV6-5; abundance: -; CDR3nt: TGTGCCAGCAGACCCAGGACAGGGAACATTCAGTACTTC; CDR3aa: CASRPRTGNIQYF
j_gene: TRBJ1-2; d_gene: -; v_gene: TRBV7-9; abundance: once; CDR3nt: TGTGCCAGCAGCTCGGGCAGGAACTATGGCTACACCTTC; CDR3aa: CASSSGRNYGYTF
j_gene: TRBJ2-3; d_gene: -; v_gene: TRBV28; abundance: -; CDR3nt: TGTGCCAGCAGTTTACTTGAGGAGACTACAGATACGCAGTATTTT; CDR3aa: CASSLLEETTDTQYF
j_gene: TRBJ1-1; d_gene: TRBD1; v_gene: TRBV6-6; abundance: -; CDR3nt: TGTGCCAGCAGTTACCCTTCCAGGGGGTACACTGAAGCTTTCTTT; CDR3aa: CASSYPSRGYTEAFF
j_gene: TRBJ2-5; d_gene: TRBD2; v_gene: TRBV28; abundance: -; CDR3nt: TGTGCCAGCAGTCCCCGACTAGCGGGAGAAGAGACCCAGTACTTC; CDR3aa: CASSPRLAGEETQYF
j_gene: TRBJ2-7; d_gene: TRBD1; v_gene: TRBV2; abundance: -; CDR3nt: TGTGCCAGCAGTGAAGCGTCCCCAGGGGGCGGCTACGAGCAGTACTTC; CDR3aa: CASSEASPGGGYEQYF
j_gene: TRBJ1-2; d_gene: -; v_gene: TRBV29-1; abundance: -; CDR3nt: TGCAGCGTCCCGACGAGGCTGGGGGAGGGCTATGGCTACACCTTC; CDR3aa: CSVPTRLGEGYGYTF
j_gene: TRBJ1-1; d_gene: -; v_gene: TRBV27; abundance: -; CDR3nt: TGTGCCAGCAGTTTACGGGGAGGGGAGGCTTTCTTT; CDR3aa: CASSLRGGEAFF
j_gene: TRBJ2-5; d_gene: -; v_gene: TRBV11-2; abundance: -; CDR3nt: TGTGCCAGCAGCTTAGGCCTTAGCGACCAAGAGACCCAGTACTTC; CDR3aa: CASSLGLSDQETQYF
j_gene: TRBJ1-2; d_gene: -; v_gene: TRBV7-3; abundance: few; CDR3nt: TGTGCCAGCAGCCTAGAGGCAGGGCGAGGCTACACCTTC; CDR3aa: CASSLEAGRGYTF
j_gene: TRBJ1-2; d_gene: TRBD1; v_gene: TRBV4-1; abundance: once; CDR3nt: TGCGCCAGCAGCCAAGAAAACGCGGACGGACAGGGGAGCACCTTC; CDR3aa: CASSQENADGQGSTF
j_gene: TRBJ1-1; d_gene: -; v_gene: TRBV29-1; abundance: few; CDR3nt: TGCAGCGCACCTAGTAGTACTGAAGCTTTCTTT; CDR3aa: CSAPSSTEAFF
j_gene: TRBJ2-2; d_gene: TRBD1; v_gene: TRBV7-8; abundance: few; CDR3nt: TGTGCCAGCAGCCCGTTGCAGGGGGACACCCGGGAGCTGTTTTTT; CDR3aa: CASSPLQGDTRELFF
j_gene: TRBJ2-2; d_gene: TRBD1; v_gene: TRBV9; abundance: -; CDR3nt: TGTGCCAGCAGCGTTTCAGGGGGTGCCACCGGGGAGCTGTTTTTT; CDR3aa: CASSVSGGATGELFF
j_gene: TRBJ2-5; d_gene: TRBD2; v_gene: TRBV29-1; abundance: -; CDR3nt: TGCAGCGTTCGTGGCGGGACTAACCAAGAGACCCAGTACTTC; CDR3aa: CSVRGGTNQETQYF
j_gene: TRBJ1-5; d_gene: TRBD1; v_gene: TRBV27; abundance: -; CDR3nt: TGTGCCATAGAGATACAGGGGAGTACTCTTAATCCCAATCAGCCCCAGCATTTT; CDR3aa: CAIEIQGSTLNPNQPQHF
j_gene: TRBJ2-3; d_gene: TRBD2; v_gene: TRBV5-1; abundance: -; CDR3nt: TGCGCCAGCAGGTCCCTAGCGGGAGAGGAAGATACGCAGTATTTT; CDR3aa: CASRSLAGEEDTQYF
j_gene: TRBJ2-7; d_gene: -; v_gene: TRBV7-6; abundance: -; CDR3nt: TGTGCCAGCAGCTCACTACGAACAGGGTTCAACGAGCAGTACTTC; CDR3aa: CASSSLRTGFNEQYF
j_gene: TRBJ2-3; d_gene: -; v_gene: TRBV27; abundance: -; CDR3nt: TGTGCCAGCAGTTACGTGGGGGCTCCCACAGATACGCAGTATTTT; CDR3aa: CASSYVGAPTDTQYF
j_gene: TRBJ1-5; d_gene: -; v_gene: TRBV27; abundance: -; CDR3nt: TGTGCCAGCACTTCCGGTACGGGCAATCAGCCCCAGCATTTT; CDR3aa: CASTSGTGNQPQHF
j_gene: TRBJ2-2; d_gene: -; v_gene: TRBV7-3; abundance: few; CDR3nt: TGTGCCAGCAGCTTATCAAACACCGGGGAGCTGTTTTTT; CDR3aa: CASSLSNTGELFF
j_gene: TRBJ2-1; d_gene: TRBD1; v_gene: TRBV14; abundance: -; CDR3nt: TGTGCCAGCAGCCATCTCCAACCGGGACAGGGATACAATGAGCAGTTCTTC; CDR3aa: CASSHLQPGQGYNEQFF
j_gene: TRBJ2-7; d_gene: TRBD2; v_gene: TRBV19; abundance: -; CDR3nt: TGTGCCAGTAGTATACGTACAACTAGCGGGGGGTCCTACGAGCAGTACTTC; CDR3aa: CASSIRTTSGGSYEQYF
j_gene: TRBJ2-1; d_gene: -; v_gene: TRBV19; abundance: -; CDR3nt: TGTGCCACTGCAACGTTAGCAAGCAATGAGCAGTTCTTC; CDR3aa: CATATLASNEQFF
j_gene: TRBJ2-1; d_gene: -; v_gene: TRBV28; abundance: -; CDR3nt: TGTGCCAGCGGCGCTCCAGGGAGTGAGCAGTTCTTC; CDR3aa: CASGAPGSEQFF
j_gene: TRBJ2-7; d_gene: -; v_gene: TRBV19; abundance: -; CDR3nt: TGTGCCAGTAGTATCGGCCCGCCGTTGAGGGAGCAGTACTTC; CDR3aa: CASSIGPPLREQYF
j_gene: TRBJ2-7; d_gene: TRBD2; v_gene: TRBV13; abundance: -; CDR3nt: TGTGCCAGCAGCTCATTGACTAGCGGGTCTACCTACGAGCAGTACTTC; CDR3aa: CASSSLTSGSTYEQYF
j_gene: TRBJ2-7; d_gene: TRBD1; v_gene: TRBV2; abundance: -; CDR3nt: TGTGCCAGCAGTGGACAGGGGGCATCCTACGAGCAGTACTTC; CDR3aa: CASSGQGASYEQYF
j_gene: TRBJ2-7; d_gene: -; v_gene: TRBV27; abundance: -; CDR3nt: TGTGCCAGCAGTCGTCCGGGGCCCCCAACGGCCGAGCAGTACTTC; CDR3aa: CASSRPGPPTAEQYF
j_gene: TRBJ2-7; d_gene: -; v_gene: TRBV19; abundance: -; CDR3nt: TGTGCCAGTAGTATGGGTCAAAACGAGCAGTACTTC; CDR3aa: CASSMGQNEQYF
j_gene: TRBJ2-7; d_gene: -; v_gene: TRBV4-1; abundance: -; CDR3nt: TGCGCCAGCAGCCAAGAGCCGGGACGGCCGACCTACGAGCAGTACTTC; CDR3aa: CASSQEPGRPTYEQYF
j_gene: TRBJ2-7; d_gene: TRBD1; v_gene: TRBV13; abundance: -; CDR3nt: TGTGCCAGCAGCCCCGCCGGGACAGGGTCCGTCGAGCAGTACTTC; CDR3aa: CASSPAGTGSVEQYF
j_gene: TRBJ2-7; d_gene: -; v_gene: TRBV11-2; abundance: -; CDR3nt: TGTGCCAGCAGCCTCCGGGGCAGGGGAATCTACGAGCAGTACTTC; CDR3aa: CASSLRGRGIYEQYF
j_gene: TRBJ1-2; d_gene: TRBD1; v_gene: TRBV28; abundance: -; CDR3nt: TGTGCCAGCAGCCACATAATAGGGGGCGACTATGGCTACACCTTC; CDR3aa: CASSHIIGGDYGYTF
j_gene: TRBJ2-2; d_gene: -; v_gene: TRBV25-1; abundance: few; CDR3nt: TGTGCCAGCCGATCTCCGGCGGGGTCCGCCACCGGGGAGCTGTTTTTT; CDR3aa: CASRSPAGSATGELFF
j_gene: TRBJ2-5; d_gene: -; v_gene: TRBV18; abundance: -; CDR3nt: TGTGCCAGCTCACCCGGGGCTTTCCAAGAGACCCAGTACTTC; CDR3aa: CASSPGAFQETQYF
j_gene: TRBJ2-1; d_gene: -; v_gene: TRBV27; abundance: -; CDR3nt: TGTGCCAGCAGCTGGTCCCTGGGAGAGCAGTTCTTC; CDR3aa: CASSWSLGEQFF
j_gene: TRBJ2-2; d_gene: -; v_gene: TRBV2; abundance: few; CDR3nt: TGTGCCAGCAGAATCAGGGCAATGAGTGGGGAGCTGTTTTTT; CDR3aa: CASRIRAMSGELFF
j_gene: TRBJ2-5; d_gene: -; v_gene: TRBV28; abundance: once; CDR3nt: TGTGCCAGCAGCCCTGTCAGGGATGGAGAGACCCAGTACTTC; CDR3aa: CASSPVRDGETQYF
j_gene: TRBJ2-1; d_gene: TRBD2; v_gene: TRBV7-9; abundance: -; CDR3nt: TGTGCCAGCAGCCTCGGGACTAGCGATGAGCAGTTCTTC; CDR3aa: CASSLGTSDEQFF
j_gene: TRBJ2-1; d_gene: TRBD2; v_gene: TRBV19; abundance: few; CDR3nt: TGTGCCAGTAGTACTAGCGGCGCCTACAATGAGCAGTTCTTC; CDR3aa: CASSTSGAYNEQFF
j_gene: TRBJ1-5; d_gene: -; v_gene: TRBV7-9; abundance: few; CDR3nt: TGTGCCAGCGGCACCCAGGGAGGGTTTCAGCCCCAGCATTTT; CDR3aa: CASGTQGGFQPQHF
j_gene: TRBJ2-7; d_gene: -; v_gene: TRBV2; abundance: -; CDR3nt: TGTGCCAGCAGTGAGGAGGTCCCCTACGAGCAGTACTTC; CDR3aa: CASSEEVPYEQYF
j_gene: TRBJ2-5; d_gene: TRBD2; v_gene: TRBV10-2; abundance: once; CDR3nt: TGCGCCAGCAGAAGGACTAGCGGACGCCAAGAGACCCAGTACTTC; CDR3aa: CASRRTSGRQETQYF
j_gene: TRBJ1-5; d_gene: TRBD1; v_gene: TRBV11-2; abundance: few; CDR3nt: TGTGCCAGCAGCCCCGGGACAGGGGACCAGTTCCAGCATTTT; CDR3aa: CASSPGTGDQFQHF
j_gene: TRBJ2-1; d_gene: -; v_gene: TRBV5-1; abundance: few; CDR3nt: TGCGCCAGCAGCTTGGGCAATGAGCAGTTCTTC; CDR3aa: CASSLGNEQFF